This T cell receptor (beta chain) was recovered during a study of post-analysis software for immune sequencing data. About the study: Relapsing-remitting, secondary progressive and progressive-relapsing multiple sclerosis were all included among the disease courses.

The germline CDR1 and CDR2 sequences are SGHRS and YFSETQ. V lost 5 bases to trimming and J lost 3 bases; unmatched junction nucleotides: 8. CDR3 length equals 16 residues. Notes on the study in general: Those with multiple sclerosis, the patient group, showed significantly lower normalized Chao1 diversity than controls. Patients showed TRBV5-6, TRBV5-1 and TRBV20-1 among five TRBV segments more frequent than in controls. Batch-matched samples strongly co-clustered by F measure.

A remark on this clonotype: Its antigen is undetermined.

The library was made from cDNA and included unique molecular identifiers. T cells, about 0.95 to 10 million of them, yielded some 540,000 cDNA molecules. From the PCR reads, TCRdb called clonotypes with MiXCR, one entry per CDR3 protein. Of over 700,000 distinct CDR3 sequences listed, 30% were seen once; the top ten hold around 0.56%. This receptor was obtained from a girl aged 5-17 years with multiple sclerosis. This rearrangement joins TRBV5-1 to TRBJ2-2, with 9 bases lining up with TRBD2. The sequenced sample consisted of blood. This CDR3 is CASRRAGGRDTGELFF. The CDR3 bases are TGCGCCAGCAGGAGAGCGGGGGGTCGGGACACCGGGGAGCTGTTTTTT.